A selection of T cell receptor beta chains follows, all from one sample in a study of blood T cell repertoires in COVID-19. Assay used: immunoSEQ multiplex PCR; TCRdb lists only in-frame clones, some missing. This sample has about 200,000 clones, with about 93% found just once. The sample taken for sequencing was peripheral blood. These TCRs come from a man aged 25 to 45 with COVID-19, enrolled during active disease. Both conserved end residues are part of each CDR3. The D gene is left open where the match is weak. Part of the rows lack a size; the others show once, few, many or a class for expanded clones.

v_gene,d_gene,j_gene,abundance,CDR3aa,CDR3nt
TRBV30,NA,TRBJ1-2,NA,CAWSHLYYGYTF,TGTGCCTGGAGCCACCTATACTATGGCTACACCTTC
TRBV5-1,TRBD1,TRBJ1-2,NA,CASSLGQGEGYTF,TGCGCCAGCAGCTTGGGACAGGGGGAAGGCTACACCTTC
TRBV6-5,TRBD1,TRBJ1-1,NA,CASRKRDRASEAFF,TGTGCCAGCAGAAAGAGGGACAGGGCATCGGAAGCTTTCTTT
TRBV9,TRBD1,TRBJ2-5,once,CASSAPDRGVFETQYF,TGTGCCAGCAGCGCCCCGGACAGGGGAGTGTTTGAGACCCAGTACTTC
TRBV13,TRBD1,TRBJ1-1,NA,CASSRNRGLRGTEAFF,TGTGCCAGCAGCCGGAACAGGGGCCTCAGGGGGACTGAAGCTTTCTTT
TRBV7-9,NA,TRBJ2-7,NA,CASSTRTSPLGGQYF,TGTGCCAGCAGCACCCGAACCTCCCCCCTCGGGGGGCAGTACTTC
TRBV4-1,NA,TRBJ2-5,NA,CASSPLMRGTQYF,TGCGCCAGCAGCCCCCTAATGCGCGGGACCCAGTACTTC
TRBV6-5,TRBD1,TRBJ1-5,NA,CASSHDRDGNQPQHF,TGTGCCAGCAGTCATGACAGGGATGGCAATCAGCCCCAGCATTTT
TRBV5-6,TRBD1,TRBJ2-1,NA,CASSWTGAYNEQFF,TGTGCCAGCAGCTGGACAGGGGCCTACAATGAGCAGTTCTTC
TRBV30,TRBD1,TRBJ1-4,NA,CAWSLTGTGDEKLFF,TGTGCCTGGAGTCTAACCGGGACAGGGGATGAAAAACTGTTTTTT
TRBV19,TRBD1,TRBJ1-6,NA,CASDGGQGITPLHF,TGTGCCAGCGACGGGGGACAGGGAATTACACCCCTCCACTTT
TRBV2,TRBD1,TRBJ2-2,NA,CASRENRDRGYTGELFF,TGTGCCAGCAGAGAAAACCGGGACAGGGGGTATACCGGGGAGCTGTTTTTT
TRBV4-1,TRBD2,TRBJ2-7,NA,CASSQVASGGYEQYF,TGCGCCAGCAGCCAAGTCGCTAGCGGGGGCTACGAGCAGTACTTC
TRBV6-5,NA,TRBJ1-2,NA,CASRAGQGPPYGYTF,TGTGCCAGCAGGGCCGGTCAGGGGCCCCCCTATGGCTACACCTTC